A single sample is the source of the 6 T cell receptor beta chains below, sequenced in a study of CD8+CD57+ T cells in acquired aplastic anemia. Genomic DNA provided the template from which TCR beta VDJ and CDR3 profiles were obtained. In TCRdb, the reads were re-called with MiXCR into one record per CDR3 protein. In the table there are 150,000 to 200,000 distinct CDR3 sequences, around 40% of which are singletons. Source material: sorted CD4+, CD8+, or CD8+CD57+ T cells (not recorded which) from PBMCs. The origin of the receptors is a human donor in good health.

The rearrangement joins TRBV20-1 to TRBJ2-7; 15 positions match TRBD2. V trimming: 1 base; J trimming: 2 bases; junction bases outside the gene matches: 12. The CDR3 runs 19 residues. Germline lookup yields CDR1 DFQATT and CDR2 SNEGSKA (reference sequence). Here the CDR3 reads CSARGAGQGTSGRTYEQYF. In DNA, the CDR3 is TGCAGTGCTAGAGGGGCGGGACAGGGGACTAGCGGGAGGACCTACGAGCAGTACTTC.

Written as DNA, the CDR3 is TGCAGTGCTAGACCCGGGACGAATTCACCCCTCCACTTT. It specifies CSARPGTNSPLHF. The rearrangement uses TRBV20-1 and TRBJ1-6; D may be TRBD1 (5 bases). The ends were cut back, 2 bases at V and 7 bases at J, with 9 bases in the middle. Germline lookup yields CDR1 DFQATT and CDR2 SNEGSKA (reference sequence). This CDR3 contains 13 residues.

CDR3 nucleotides: TGTGCCAGCAGCCGCGAACAGGGGGCGGCACAAGAGACCCAGTACTTC. Protein sequence: CASSREQGAAQETQYF. The rearrangement uses TRBV13 and TRBJ2-5; 9 bases line up with TRBD1. Losses at the gene ends were 5 bases for V and 2 bases for J; bases not matched to a gene: 9. CDR3 size: 16 residues. CDR1 and CDR2 from the germline V gene are PRHDT and FYEKMQ (reference sequence).

Many counts were recorded for this clonotype. The chain joins TRBV2 to TRBJ1-1; D gene unclear. This CDR3 spans 14 amino acids. The germline V gene encodes CDR1 SNHLY and CDR2 FYNNEI. The V end lost 4 bases, the J end lost 1 base, and 10 bases lay between the germline ends. The CDR3 loop reads CASSALAGNTEAFF. The CDR3 nucleotides read TGTGCCAGCAGTGCCCTCGCGGGGAACACTGAAGCTTTCTTT.

At least ten counts were recorded for this clonotype. This sequence joins TRBV19 and TRBJ2-3, with D possibly being TRBD2 (6 bases). V was pared by 6 bases and J by 2 bases, with 12 bases between. This CDR3 comprises 14 residues. CDR1 and CDR2 (germline): LNHDA, SQIVND (reference sequence). The CDR3: CASRQDYYTDTQYF. The CDR3 nucleotides read TGTGCCAGTAGACAGGACTACTACACAGATACGCAGTATTTT. Full variable domain (remainder filled in from reference TRBV19 and TRBJ2-3): DGGITQSPKYLFRKEGQNVTLSCEQNLNHDAMYWYRQDPGQGLRLIYYSQIVNDFQKGDIAEGYSVSREKKESFPLTVTSAQKNPTAFYLCASRQDYYTDTQYFGPGTRLTVL.

This clonotype was detected ten times or more. This chain joins TRBV4-1 and TRBJ2-5, with TRBD2 matching over 7 bases. V dropped 6 bases and J dropped 5; count of bases not matched to a gene: 6. Germline CDR1 and CDR2: MGHRA and YSYEKL. CDR3 length: 13 amino acids. CDR3 sequence reads: CASRAGARETQYF. CDR3 nucleotide sequence: TGCGCCAGCAGGGCGGGAGCGCGGGAGACCCAGTACTTC.